This T cell receptor (beta chain) was observed in a study of long-term antiretroviral therapy in people with HIV. Study-wide points: Clonotypes expanded prior to ART showed repertoire dominance at all sampled time points.

The sample holds a few counts of this clone. Its antigen is unidentified. Investigators performed immunoSEQ version v3.0 at survey level. Assay: immunoSEQ multiplex PCR; the TCRdb copy retains only in-frame clones and omits some. The sample gives about 19,000 clones, around three quarters of which show up once; 5.5% to 8% is in the top ten. J lost 4 bases, V lost 4 bases, and 4 bases had no gene match. Germline V gene lookup returns CDR1 SGHRS and CDR2 YFSETQ. The CDR3 is made up of 16 amino acids. The chain employs TRBV5-1 and TRBJ2-2; 13 bases match TRBD2. The receptor comes from a man aged 45-65 years with HIV. The sample was unsorted PBMCs, taken 2.2 years after starting antiretroviral therapy. The CDR3 here is CASSRTSGGVTGELFF. In nucleotides, the CDR3 is TGCGCCAGCAGCCGGACTAGCGGGGGAGTCACCGGGGAGCTGTTTTTT.